The rows below give T cell receptor beta chains drawn from one sample of a study of cytomegalovirus exposure and HLA in healthy donors. Only in-frame clones appear in the TCRdb table, and some are missing; sequencing was by immunoSEQ multiplex PCR. The repertoire consists of roughly 310,000 clones, with approximately 88% occurring once and the leading ten covering around 0.88%. The material sequenced was PBMCs. The receptors shown here come from a young man in good health and CMV-seronegative. The conserved cysteine and the conserved F or W are not part of the CDR3 here. Fields, in order: J gene, V gene, CDR3 protein.

TRBJ2-3	TRBV4-1	ASSRPAADTQY
TRBJ2-2	TRBV5-5	ASSPAIGGPNTGELF
TRBJ1-5	TRBV4-1	ASSLRQSLDQPQH
TRBJ1-2	TRBV6-5	ASGRGLTAYGYT
TRBJ2-1	TRBV19	ASSIDPAGTGGYNEQF
TRBJ1-6	TRBV19	ASSIDPNSPLH
TRBJ1-2	TRBV27	ASSLFRGGSYGYT
TRBJ1-2	TRBV4-3	ASSHTAGQHYGYT
TRBJ1-3	TRBV2	ASSETGVNTIY
TRBJ1-2	TRBV5-6	ASIRDIGGYT
TRBJ1-2	TRBV5-4	ASSIQGSGGYT
TRBJ1-5	TRBV25-1	ASSEYGDNQPQH
TRBJ2-2	TRBV4-3	ASSQDVGGTNTGELF
TRBJ1-1	TRBV19	ASSNRAHTEAF
TRBJ2-7	TRBV5-1	ASSLVHSGGSYEQY
TRBJ1-3	TRBV14	ASSQDFLNTIY
TRBJ2-5	TRBV7-6	ASSLSFGQGASGETQY
TRBJ1-5	TRBV5-6	ASSLTTGGYQPQH
TRBJ2-7	TRBV15	ATSRDRTATYEQY
TRBJ2-7	TRBV19	ASSVSGTGGNEQY
TRBJ2-1	TRBV6-1	ASRRLAGGYNEQF
TRBJ2-1	TRBV20-1	KADRAHEQF
TRBJ2-1	TRBV5-4	ASSPRQGSYNEQF
TRBJ2-2	TRBV29-1	SVRRTTGELF
TRBJ1-4	TRBV4-1	ASSPRAGAEKLF
TRBJ1-2	TRBV27	ASRDFYGYT
TRBJ2-7	TRBV7-2	ASSPLSGGLTYEQY
TRBJ1-1	TRBV5-8	ASSRRGNTEAF
TRBJ2-7	TRBV10-2	ASRSGTSVTEQY
TRBJ2-1	TRBV7-9	ASSSGTSGGSYNEQF
TRBJ1-5	TRBV9	ASSVGRETNQPQH
TRBJ1-6	TRBV10-3	AIRDQAGYRSPLH
TRBJ2-5	TRBV29-1	SIGTQETQY
TRBJ2-7	TRBV9	ASSVEPLDHRVVDEQY
TRBJ2-7	TRBV6-5	ASSYGIAGGTYEQY
TRBJ2-3	TRBV4-2	ASSQDPAGGQITDTQY
TRBJ1-2	TRBV29-1	SVHSENYGYT
TRBJ1-1	TRBV19	ASSIDSGTPNTEAF
TRBJ2-3	TRBV27	ASSLSGLALSSTQY
TRBJ1-6	TRBV5-6	ASSTGVSSPLH